The source of this T cell receptor beta chain is a study of cytotoxic CD8 clonotypes in ibrutinib-treated CLL. Whole-study context: Response sampling came at median approximately a year of treatment, ranging roughly 6 to 40 months. Points from the study as a whole: The study found baseline clonality above age-matched healthy donors, tracking circulating CD8+ T-cell counts.

TCRdb's copy holds only in-frame clones and misses some; the assay was immunoSEQ multiplex PCR. This table has under 200,000 clones, about four fifths appearing once. With regard to this clone: Its antigen is not known.

Investigators sourced approximately 2 micrograms of genomic DNA from cryopreserved PBMCs for TCR beta libraries. The CDR3 contains 14 residues. Trimming took 7 bases from V and 0 from J, leaving 10 bases between them. CDR1 is LNHDA, CDR2 SQIVND, per germline (reference sequence). The clonotype was recovered from a human donor with chronic lymphocytic leukemia. V and J are TRBV19 and TRBJ1-5, with D unclear. This specimen consisted of PBMCs, obtained after 24 months of ibrutinib treatment. For the CDR3, the DNA is TGTGCCAGTAAGGTAGAGAATAGCAATCAGCCCCAGCATTTT. Its translation is CASKVENSNQPQHF.